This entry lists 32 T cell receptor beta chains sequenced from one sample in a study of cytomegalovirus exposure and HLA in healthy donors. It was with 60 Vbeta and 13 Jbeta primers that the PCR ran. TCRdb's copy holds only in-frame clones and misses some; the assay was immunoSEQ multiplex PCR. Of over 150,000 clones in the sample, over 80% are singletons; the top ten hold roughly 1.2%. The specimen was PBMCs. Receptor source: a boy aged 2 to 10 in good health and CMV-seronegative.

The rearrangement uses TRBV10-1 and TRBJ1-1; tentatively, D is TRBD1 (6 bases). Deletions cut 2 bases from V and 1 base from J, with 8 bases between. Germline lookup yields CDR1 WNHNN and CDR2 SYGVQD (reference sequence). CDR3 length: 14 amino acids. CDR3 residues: CASSEATGNTEAFF. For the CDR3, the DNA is TGCGCCAGCAGTGAGGCGACAGGGAACACTGAAGCTTTCTTT.

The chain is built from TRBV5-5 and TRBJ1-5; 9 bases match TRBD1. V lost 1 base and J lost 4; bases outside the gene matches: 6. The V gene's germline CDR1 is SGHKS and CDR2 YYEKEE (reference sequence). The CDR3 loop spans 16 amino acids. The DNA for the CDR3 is TGTGCCAGCAGCTTGCCTACAGGGGGCTTGAATCAGCCCCAGCATTTT. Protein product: CASSLPTGGLNQPQHF.

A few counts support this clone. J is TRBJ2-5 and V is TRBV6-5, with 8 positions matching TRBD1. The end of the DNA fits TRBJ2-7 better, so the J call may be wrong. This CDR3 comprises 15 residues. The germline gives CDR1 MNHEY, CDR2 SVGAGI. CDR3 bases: TGTGCCAGCAGCAATACGGGGACAGGCGGATTCGAGCAGTACTTC. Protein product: CASSNTGTGGFEQYF.

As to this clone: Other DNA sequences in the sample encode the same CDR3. CDR3 sequence reads: CASSLTSGSSYNEQFF. The DNA for the CDR3 is TGCGCCAGCAGCCTGACTAGCGGGAGCTCCTACAATGAGCAGTTCTTC. The J gene is TRBJ2-1, the V gene TRBV5-1, with 12 bases that match TRBD2. The CDR3 is 16 residues long. V gave up 4 bases and J gave up 0 bases; unmatched junction bases: 2. CDR1 is SGHRS and CDR2 is YFSETQ in the germline V gene. Full variable domain (outside the CDR3, taken from reference TRBV5-1 and TRBJ2-1): KAGVTQTPRYLIKTRGQQVTLSCSPISGHRSVSWYQQTPGQGLQFLFEYFSETQRNKGNFPGRFSGRQFSNSRSEMNVSTLELGDSALYLCASSLTSGSSYNEQFFGPGTRLTVL.

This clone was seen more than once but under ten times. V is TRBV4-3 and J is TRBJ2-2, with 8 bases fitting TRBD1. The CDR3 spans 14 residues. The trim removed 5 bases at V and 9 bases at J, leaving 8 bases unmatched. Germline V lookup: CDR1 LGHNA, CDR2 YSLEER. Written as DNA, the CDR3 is TGCGCCAGCAGCTCCGGACAGGGATCGTGGGAGCTGTTTTTT. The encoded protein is CASSSGQGSWELFF.

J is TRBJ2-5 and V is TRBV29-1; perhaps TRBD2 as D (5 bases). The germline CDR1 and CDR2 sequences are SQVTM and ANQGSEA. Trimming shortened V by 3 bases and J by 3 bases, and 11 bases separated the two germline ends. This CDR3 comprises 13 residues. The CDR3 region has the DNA TGCAGCGTTGACTCGACGGGAAAAGAGACCCAGTACTTC. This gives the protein CSVDSTGKETQYF.

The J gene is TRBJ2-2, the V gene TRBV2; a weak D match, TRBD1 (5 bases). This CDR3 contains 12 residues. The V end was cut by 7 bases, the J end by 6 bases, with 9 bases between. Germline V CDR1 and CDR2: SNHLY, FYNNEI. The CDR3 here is CASNQGSGELFF. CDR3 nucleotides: TGTGCCAGCAATCAGGGATCCGGGGAGCTGTTTTTT. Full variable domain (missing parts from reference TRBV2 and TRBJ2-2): EPEVTQTPSHQVTQMGQEVILRCVPISNHLYFYWYRQILGQKVEFLVSFYNNEISEKSEIFDDQFSVERPDGSNFTLKIRSTKLEDSAMYFCASNQGSGELFFGEGSRLTVL.

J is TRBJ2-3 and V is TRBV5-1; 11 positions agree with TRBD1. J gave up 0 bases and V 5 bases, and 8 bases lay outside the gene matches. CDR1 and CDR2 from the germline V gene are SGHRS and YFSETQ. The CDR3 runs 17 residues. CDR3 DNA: TGCGCCAGCAGGCGAGGGGGACAGGGGGTCAGCACAGATACGCAGTATTTT. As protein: CASRRGGQGVSTDTQYF.

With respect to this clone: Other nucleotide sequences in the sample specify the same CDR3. CDR3 nucleotides: TGTGCCAGTAGTATCGGTGGCGAGCAGTACTTC. It translates to CASSIGGEQYF. V is TRBV19 and J is TRBJ2-7, with no clear D. V shed 3 bases and J shed 6 bases, with 6 bases lying between them. CDR1 is LNHDA, CDR2 SQIVND, per germline (reference sequence). CDR3 length equals 11 residues.

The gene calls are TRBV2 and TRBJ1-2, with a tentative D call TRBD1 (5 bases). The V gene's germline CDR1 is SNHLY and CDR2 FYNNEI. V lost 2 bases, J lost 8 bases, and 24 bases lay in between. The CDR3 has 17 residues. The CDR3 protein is CASSEWGRGDGDRGYTF. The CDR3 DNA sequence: TGTGCCAGCAGTGAATGGGGTCGGGGGGATGGAGATCGGGGCTACACCTTC. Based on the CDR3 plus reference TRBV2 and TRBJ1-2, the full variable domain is EPEVTQTPSHQVTQMGQEVILRCVPISNHLYFYWYRQILGQKVEFLVSFYNNEISEKSEIFDDQFSVERPDGSNFTLKIRSTKLEDSAMYFCASSEWGRGDGDRGYTFGSGTRLTVV.

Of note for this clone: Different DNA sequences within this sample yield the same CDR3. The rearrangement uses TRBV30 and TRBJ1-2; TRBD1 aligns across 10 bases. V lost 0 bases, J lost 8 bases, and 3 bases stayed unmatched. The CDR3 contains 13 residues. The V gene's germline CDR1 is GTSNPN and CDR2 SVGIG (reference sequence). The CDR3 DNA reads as TGTGCCTGGAGTGTTGGGACAGGGGACGGCTACACCTTC. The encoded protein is CAWSVGTGDGYTF.

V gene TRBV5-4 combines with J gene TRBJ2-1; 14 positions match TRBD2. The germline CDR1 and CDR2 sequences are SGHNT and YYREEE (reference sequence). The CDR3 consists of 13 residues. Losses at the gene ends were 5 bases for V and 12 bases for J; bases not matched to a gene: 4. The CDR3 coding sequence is TGTGCCAGCAGGGGGACTAGCGGGAGTCCGCAGTTCTTC. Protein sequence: CASRGTSGSPQFF.

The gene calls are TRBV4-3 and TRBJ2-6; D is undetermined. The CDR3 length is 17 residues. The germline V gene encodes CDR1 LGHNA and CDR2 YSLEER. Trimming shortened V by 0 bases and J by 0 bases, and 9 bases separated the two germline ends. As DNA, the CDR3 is TGCGCCAGCAGCCAAGATAGCCTCTCCTCTGGGGCCAACGTCCTGACTTTC. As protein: CASSQDSLSSGANVLTF.

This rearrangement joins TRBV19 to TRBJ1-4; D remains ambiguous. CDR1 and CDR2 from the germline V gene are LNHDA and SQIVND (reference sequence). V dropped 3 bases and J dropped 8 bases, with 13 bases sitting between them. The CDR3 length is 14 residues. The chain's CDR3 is CASSIRGYREKLFF. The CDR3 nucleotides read TGTGCCAGTAGTATCCGGGGTTATAGGGAAAAACTGTTTTTT.

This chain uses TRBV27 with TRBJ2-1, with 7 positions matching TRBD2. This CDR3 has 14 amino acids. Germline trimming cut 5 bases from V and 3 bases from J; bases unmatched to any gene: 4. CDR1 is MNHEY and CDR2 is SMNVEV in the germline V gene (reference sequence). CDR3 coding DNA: TGTGCCAGCAGTACCGGGGACTACTACAATGAGCAGTTCTTC. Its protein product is CASSTGDYYNEQFF.

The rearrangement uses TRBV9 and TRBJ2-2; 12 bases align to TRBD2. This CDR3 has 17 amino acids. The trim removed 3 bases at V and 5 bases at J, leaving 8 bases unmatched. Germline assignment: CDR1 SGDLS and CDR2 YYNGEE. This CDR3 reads CASSASQTSGSTGELFF. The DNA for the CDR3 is TGTGCCAGCAGCGCCAGCCAGACTAGCGGGAGTACCGGGGAGCTGTTTTTT.

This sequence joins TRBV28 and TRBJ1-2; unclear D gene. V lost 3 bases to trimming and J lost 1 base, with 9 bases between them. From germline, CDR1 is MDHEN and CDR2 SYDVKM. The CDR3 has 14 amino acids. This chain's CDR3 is CASSLNRVNYGYTF. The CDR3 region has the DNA TGTGCCAGCAGTTTGAACAGAGTTAACTATGGCTACACCTTC.

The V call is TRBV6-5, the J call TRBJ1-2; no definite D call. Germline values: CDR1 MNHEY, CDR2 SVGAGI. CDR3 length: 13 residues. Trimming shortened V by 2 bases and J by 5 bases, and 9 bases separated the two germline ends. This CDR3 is CASSYNPRYGYTF. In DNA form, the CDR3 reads TGTGCCAGCAGTTACAACCCACGGTATGGCTACACCTTC.

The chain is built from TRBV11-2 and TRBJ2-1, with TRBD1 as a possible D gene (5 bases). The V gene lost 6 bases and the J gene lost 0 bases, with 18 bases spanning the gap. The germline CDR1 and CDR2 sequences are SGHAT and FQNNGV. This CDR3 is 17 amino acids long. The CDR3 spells CASSQGVPLSSYNEQFF. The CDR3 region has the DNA TGTGCCAGCAGTCAAGGGGTTCCTTTAAGCTCCTACAATGAGCAGTTCTTC.

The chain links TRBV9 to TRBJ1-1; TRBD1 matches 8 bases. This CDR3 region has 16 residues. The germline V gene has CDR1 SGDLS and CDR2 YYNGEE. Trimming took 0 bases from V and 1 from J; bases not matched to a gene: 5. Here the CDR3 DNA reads TGTGCCAGCAGCGTAGACCCCAGGGGGCGGAACACTGAAGCTTTCTTT. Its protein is CASSVDPRGRNTEAFF.

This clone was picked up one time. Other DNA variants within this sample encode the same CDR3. DNA of the CDR3: TGTGCCAGTAGTATAACCGGGAGCAATCAGCCCCAGCATTTT. Translated, it gives CASSITGSNQPQHF. The gene calls are TRBV19 and TRBJ1-5, with D uncertain. V was trimmed by 2 bases and J by 1 base, leaving 6 bases between them. CDR3 length: 14 amino acids. The germline CDR1 and CDR2 sequences are LNHDA and SQIVND (reference sequence).

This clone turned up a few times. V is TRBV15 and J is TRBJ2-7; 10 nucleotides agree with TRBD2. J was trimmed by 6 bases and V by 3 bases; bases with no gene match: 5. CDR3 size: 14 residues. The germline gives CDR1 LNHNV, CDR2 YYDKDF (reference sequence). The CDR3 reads CATSSVLAGFEQYF. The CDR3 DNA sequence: TGTGCCACCAGCAGTGTACTAGCGGGATTCGAGCAGTACTTC.

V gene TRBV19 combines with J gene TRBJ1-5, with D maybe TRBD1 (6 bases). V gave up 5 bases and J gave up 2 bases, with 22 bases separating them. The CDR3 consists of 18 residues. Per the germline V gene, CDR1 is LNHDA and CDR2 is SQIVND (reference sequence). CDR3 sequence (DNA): TGTGCCAGTAGTCTCGGTGGGGGACATGCGATAGGCAATCAGCCCCAGCATTTT. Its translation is CASSLGGGHAIGNQPQHF.

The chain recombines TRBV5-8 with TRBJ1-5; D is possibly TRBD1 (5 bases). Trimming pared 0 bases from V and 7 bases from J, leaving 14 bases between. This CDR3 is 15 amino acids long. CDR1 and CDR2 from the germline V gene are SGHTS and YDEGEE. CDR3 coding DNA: TGTGCCAGCAGCTTGGAGGGGAGGGTGGCCCAGCCCCAGCATTTT. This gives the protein CASSLEGRVAQPQHF.

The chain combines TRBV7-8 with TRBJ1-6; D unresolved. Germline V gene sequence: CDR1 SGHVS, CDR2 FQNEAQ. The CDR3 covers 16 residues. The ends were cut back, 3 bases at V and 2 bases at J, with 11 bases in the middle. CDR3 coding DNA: TGTGCCAGCAGCTTGATGGGCCGCACCTATAATTCACCCCTCCACTTT. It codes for CASSLMGRTYNSPLHF.

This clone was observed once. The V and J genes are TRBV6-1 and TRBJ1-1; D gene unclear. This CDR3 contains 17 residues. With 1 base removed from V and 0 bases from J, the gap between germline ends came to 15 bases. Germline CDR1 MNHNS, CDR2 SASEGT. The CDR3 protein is CASSEGGSRSVNTEAFF. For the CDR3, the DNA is TGTGCCAGCAGTGAAGGCGGGTCGCGATCGGTGAACACTGAAGCTTTCTTT.

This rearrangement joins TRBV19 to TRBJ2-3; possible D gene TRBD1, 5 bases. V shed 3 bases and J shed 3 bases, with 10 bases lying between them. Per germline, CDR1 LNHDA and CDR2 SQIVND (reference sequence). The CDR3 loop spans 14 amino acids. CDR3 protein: CASSIEQGTDTQYF. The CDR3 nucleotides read TGTGCCAGTAGTATTGAGCAGGGTACAGATACGCAGTATTTT.

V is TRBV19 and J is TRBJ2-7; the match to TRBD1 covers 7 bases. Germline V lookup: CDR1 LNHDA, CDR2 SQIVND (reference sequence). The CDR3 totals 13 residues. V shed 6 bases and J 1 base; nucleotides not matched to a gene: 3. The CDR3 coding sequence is TGTGCCAGTAGCGAGACAGGGTCCTACGAGCAGTACTTC. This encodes CASSETGSYEQYF. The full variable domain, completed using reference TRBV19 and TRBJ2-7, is DGGITQSPKYLFRKEGQNVTLSCEQNLNHDAMYWYRQDPGQGLRLIYYSQIVNDFQKGDIAEGYSVSREKKESFPLTVTSAQKNPTAFYLCASSETGSYEQYFGPGTRLTVT.

CDR3 residues: CASRLGQGGYEQYV. The CDR3 nucleotides are TGTGCCAGCAGACTGGGACAGGGCGGGTACGAGCAGTACGTC. V is TRBV5-6 and J is TRBJ2-7; 9 bases line up with TRBD1. Germline CDR1 is SGHDT and CDR2 is YYEEEE. The CDR3 runs to 14 residues. V trimming: 5 bases; J trimming: 4 bases; junction bases outside the gene matches: 7.

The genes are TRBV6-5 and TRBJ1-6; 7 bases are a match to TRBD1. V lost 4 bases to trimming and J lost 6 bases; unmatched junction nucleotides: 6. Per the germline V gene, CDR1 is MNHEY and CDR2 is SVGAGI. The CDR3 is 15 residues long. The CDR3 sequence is CASSSGGDSNSPLHF. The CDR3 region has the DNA TGTGCCAGCAGTTCAGGAGGGGACAGTAATTCACCCCTCCACTTT.

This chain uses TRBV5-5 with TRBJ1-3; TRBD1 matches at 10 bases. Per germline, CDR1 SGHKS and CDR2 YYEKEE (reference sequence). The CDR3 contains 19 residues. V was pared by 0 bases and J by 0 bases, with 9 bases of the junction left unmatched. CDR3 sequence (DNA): TGTGCCAGCAGCTTGGACGCCGGGACAGGGGCTCGCTCTGGAAACACCATATATTTT. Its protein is CASSLDAGTGARSGNTIYF. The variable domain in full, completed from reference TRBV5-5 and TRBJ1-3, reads DAGVTQSPTHLIKTRGQQVTLRCSPISGHKSVSWYQQVLGQGPQFIFQYYEKEERGRGNFPDRFSARQFPNYSSELNVNALLLGDSALYLCASSLDAGTGARSGNTIYFGEGSWLTVV.

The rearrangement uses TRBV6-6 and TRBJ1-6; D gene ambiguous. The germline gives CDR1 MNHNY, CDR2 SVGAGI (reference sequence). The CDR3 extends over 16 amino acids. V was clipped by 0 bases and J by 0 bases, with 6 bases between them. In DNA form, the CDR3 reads TGTGCCAGCAGTTACTCGCCAGACTCCTATAATTCACCCCTCCACTTT. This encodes CASSYSPDSYNSPLHF.